The entry below describes one T cell receptor beta chain. What it binds is unknown. The entry originates in a study of cytomegalovirus exposure and HLA in healthy donors. Germline lookup yields CDR1 SGDLS and CDR2 YYNGEE. The ends were cut back, 4 bases at V and 3 bases at J, with 7 bases in the middle. This CDR3 has 12 amino acids. Regarding the study as a whole: The authors later linked a missense DCLRE1C variant to TCR beta V- and J-gene trimming. Accurate HLA-A and HLA-B prediction from TCR beta sequences was reported for most subjects. Indistinguishability led to the exclusion of some V segments, TRBV6-2 and TRBV6-3 included.

13 Jbeta primers and 60 Vbeta primers were used for the PCR. Profiled with immunoSEQ multiplex PCR; TCRdb holds only in-frame clones, not every one. The sample shows about 120,000 clones, about 8% of them seen only once. Material: PBMCs. The rearrangement links TRBV9 to TRBJ1-2; possible D gene TRBD1, 5 bases. This TCR was recovered from a woman in her forties in good health and CMV-seropositive. The CDR3 DNA reads TGTGCCAGCAGCCAGGGCGACTATGGCTACACCTTC. Translating it yields CASSQGDYGYTF.